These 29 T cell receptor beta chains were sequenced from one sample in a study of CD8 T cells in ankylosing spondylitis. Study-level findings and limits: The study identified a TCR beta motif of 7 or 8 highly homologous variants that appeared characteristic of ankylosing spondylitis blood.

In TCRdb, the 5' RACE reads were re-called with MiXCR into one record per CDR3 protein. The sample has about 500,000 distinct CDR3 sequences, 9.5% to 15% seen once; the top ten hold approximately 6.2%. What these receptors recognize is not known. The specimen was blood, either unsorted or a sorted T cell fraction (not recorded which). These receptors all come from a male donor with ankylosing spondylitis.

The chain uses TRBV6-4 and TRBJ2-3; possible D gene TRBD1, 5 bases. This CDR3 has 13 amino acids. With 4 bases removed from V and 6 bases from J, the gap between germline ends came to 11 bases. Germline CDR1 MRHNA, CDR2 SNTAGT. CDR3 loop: CASSGTPGDTQYF. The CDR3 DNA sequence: TGTGCCAGCAGTGGGACACCCGGTGATACGCAGTATTTT.

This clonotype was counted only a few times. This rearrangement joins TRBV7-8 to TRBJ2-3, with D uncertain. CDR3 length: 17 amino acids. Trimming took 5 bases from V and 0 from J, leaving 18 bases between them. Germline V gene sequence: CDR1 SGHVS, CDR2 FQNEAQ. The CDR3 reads CASSKTVGIASTDTQYF. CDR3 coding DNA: TGTGCCAGCAGCAAGACCGTGGGCATTGCCAGCACAGATACGCAGTATTTT.

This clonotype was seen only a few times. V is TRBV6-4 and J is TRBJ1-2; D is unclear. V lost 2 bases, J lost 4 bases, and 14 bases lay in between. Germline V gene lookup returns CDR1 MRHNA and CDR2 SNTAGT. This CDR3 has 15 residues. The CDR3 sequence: CASSDDQAAPYGYTF. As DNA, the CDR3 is TGTGCCAGCAGTGACGACCAGGCAGCGCCCTATGGCTACACCTTC.

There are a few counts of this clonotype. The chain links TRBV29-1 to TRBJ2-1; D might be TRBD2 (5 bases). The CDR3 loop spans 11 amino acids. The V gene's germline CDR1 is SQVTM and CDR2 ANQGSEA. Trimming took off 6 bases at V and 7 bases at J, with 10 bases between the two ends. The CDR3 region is CSVWGDNEQFF. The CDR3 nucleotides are TGCAGCGTCTGGGGAGATAATGAGCAGTTCTTC.

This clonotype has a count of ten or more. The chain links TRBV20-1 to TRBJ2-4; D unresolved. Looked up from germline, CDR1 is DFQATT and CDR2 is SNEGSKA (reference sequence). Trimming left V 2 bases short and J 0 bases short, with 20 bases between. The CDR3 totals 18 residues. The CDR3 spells CSARTPGLASIAKNIQYF. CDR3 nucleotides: TGCAGTGCTAGAACCCCCGGGTTAGCCTCCATAGCCAAAAACATTCAGTACTTC.

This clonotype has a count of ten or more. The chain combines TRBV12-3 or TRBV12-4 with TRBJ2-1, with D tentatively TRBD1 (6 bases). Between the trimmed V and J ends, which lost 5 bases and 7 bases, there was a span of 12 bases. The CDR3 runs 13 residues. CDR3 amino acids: CASSPTRGNEQFF. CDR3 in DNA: TGTGCCAGCAGTCCAACAAGGGGGAATGAGCAGTTCTTC.

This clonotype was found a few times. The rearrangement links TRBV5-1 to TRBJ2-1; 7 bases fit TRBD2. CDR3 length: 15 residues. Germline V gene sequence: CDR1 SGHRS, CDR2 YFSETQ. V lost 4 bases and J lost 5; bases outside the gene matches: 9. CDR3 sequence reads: CASSPRGGSDNEQFF. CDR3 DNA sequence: TGCGCCAGCAGCCCTCGGGGCGGGAGCGACAATGAGCAGTTCTTC.

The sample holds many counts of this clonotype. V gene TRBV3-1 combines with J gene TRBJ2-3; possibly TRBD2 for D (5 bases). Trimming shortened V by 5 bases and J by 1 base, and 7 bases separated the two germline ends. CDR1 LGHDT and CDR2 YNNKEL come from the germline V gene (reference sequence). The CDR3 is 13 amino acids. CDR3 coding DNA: TGTGCCAGCAGCGGGCGGGGCACAGATACGCAGTATTTT. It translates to CASSGRGTDTQYF.

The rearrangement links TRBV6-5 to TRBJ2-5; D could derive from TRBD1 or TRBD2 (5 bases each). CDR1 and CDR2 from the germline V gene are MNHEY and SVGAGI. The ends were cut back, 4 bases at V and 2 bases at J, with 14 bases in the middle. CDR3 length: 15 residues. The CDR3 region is CASSSSRGYQETQYF. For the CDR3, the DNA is TGTGCCAGCAGTTCCTCCCGGGGCTATCAAGAGACCCAGTACTTC.

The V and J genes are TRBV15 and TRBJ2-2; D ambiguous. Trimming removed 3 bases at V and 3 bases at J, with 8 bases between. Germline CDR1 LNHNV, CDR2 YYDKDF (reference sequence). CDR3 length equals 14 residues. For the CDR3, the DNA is TGTGCCACCAGCAGGTCACGGGACACCGGGGAGCTGTTTTTT. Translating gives CATSRSRDTGELFF.

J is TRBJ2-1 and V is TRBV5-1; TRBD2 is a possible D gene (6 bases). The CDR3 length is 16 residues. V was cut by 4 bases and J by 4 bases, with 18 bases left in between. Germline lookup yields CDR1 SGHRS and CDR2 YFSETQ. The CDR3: CASSQTNGRIYNEQFF. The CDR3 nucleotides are TGCGCCAGCAGCCAAACGAACGGGAGAATATACAATGAGCAGTTCTTC.

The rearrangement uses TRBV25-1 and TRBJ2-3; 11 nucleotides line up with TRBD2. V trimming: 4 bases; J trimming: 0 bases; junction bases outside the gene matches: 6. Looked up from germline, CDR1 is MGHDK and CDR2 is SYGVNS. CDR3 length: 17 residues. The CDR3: CASSAHRTSGSTDTQYF. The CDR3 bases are TGTGCCAGCAGTGCCCACCGGACTAGCGGGAGCACAGATACGCAGTATTTT.

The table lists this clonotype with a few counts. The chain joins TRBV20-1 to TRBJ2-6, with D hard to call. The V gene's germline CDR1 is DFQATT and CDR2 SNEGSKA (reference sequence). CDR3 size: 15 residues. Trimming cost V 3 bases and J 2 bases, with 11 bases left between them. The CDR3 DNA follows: TGCAGTGCTAGGGGAATAGGACCTGGGGCCAACGTCCTGACTTTC. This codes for CSARGIGPGANVLTF.

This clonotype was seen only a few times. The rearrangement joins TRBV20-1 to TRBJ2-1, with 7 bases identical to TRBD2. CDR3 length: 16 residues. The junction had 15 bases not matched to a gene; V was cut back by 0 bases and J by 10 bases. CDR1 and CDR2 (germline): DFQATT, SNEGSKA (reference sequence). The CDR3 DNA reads TGCAGTGCTAGAGATGGTACAGCGGGGAGTCTAATCGAGCAGTTCTTC. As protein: CSARDGTAGSLIEQFF.

This CDR3 reads CASSFRGGASIEQYF. In DNA form, the CDR3 reads TGTGCCAGCAGCTTTAGAGGGGGCGCTTCGATCGAGCAGTACTTC. The genes are TRBV7-2 and TRBJ2-7; 7 nucleotides align to TRBD1. CDR3 length: 15 amino acids. Germline lookup yields CDR1 SGHTA and CDR2 FQGNSA. The V segment lost 3 bases and the J segment 6 bases; nucleotides outside the gene matches: 11.

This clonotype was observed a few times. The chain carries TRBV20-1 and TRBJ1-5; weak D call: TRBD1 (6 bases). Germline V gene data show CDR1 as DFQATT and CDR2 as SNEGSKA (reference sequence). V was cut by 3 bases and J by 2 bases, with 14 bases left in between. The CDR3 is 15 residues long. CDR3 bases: TGCAGTGCTAGGACAGGCCGACGGGGCAATCAGCCCCAGCATTTT. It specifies CSARTGRRGNQPQHF.

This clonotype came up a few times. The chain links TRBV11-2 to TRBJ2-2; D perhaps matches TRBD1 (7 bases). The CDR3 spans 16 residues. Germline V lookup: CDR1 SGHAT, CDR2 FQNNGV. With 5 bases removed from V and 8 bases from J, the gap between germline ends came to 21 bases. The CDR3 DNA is TGTGCCAGCAGCCCAGGGGGAGGCCCATCACCGGGGGAGCTGTTTTTT. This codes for CASSPGGGPSPGELFF.

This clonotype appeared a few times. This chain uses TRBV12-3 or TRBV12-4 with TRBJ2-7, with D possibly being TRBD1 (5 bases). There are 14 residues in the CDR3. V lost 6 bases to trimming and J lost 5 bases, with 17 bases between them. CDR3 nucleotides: TGTGCCAGCAGCCTAAGGACACCCGACGACGAGCAGTACGTC. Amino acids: CASSLRTPDDEQYV.

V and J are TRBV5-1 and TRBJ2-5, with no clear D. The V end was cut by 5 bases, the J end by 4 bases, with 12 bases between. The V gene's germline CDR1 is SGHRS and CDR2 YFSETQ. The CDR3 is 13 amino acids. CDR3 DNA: TGCGCCAGCAGGTTCCCGGGTGCAGAGACCCAGTACTTC. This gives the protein CASRFPGAETQYF.

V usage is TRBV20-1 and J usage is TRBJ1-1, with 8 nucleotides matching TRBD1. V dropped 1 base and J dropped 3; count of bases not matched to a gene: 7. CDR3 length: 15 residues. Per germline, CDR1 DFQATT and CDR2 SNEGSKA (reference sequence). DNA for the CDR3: TGCAGTGCTAGAGGGGGCAGGGGGCCCTACACTGAAGCTTTCTTT. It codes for CSARGGRGPYTEAFF.

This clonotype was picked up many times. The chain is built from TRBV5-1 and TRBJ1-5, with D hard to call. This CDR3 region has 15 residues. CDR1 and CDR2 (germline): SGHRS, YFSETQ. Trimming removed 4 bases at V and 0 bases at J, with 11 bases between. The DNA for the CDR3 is TGCGCCAGCAGCATGGGCCCGTATAGCAATCAGCCCCAGCATTTT. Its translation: CASSMGPYSNQPQHF.

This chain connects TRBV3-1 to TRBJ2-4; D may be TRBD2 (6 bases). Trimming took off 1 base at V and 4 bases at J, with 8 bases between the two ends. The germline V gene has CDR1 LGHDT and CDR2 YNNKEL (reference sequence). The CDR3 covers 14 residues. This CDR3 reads CASSQGDWKNIQYF. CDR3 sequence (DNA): TGTGCCAGCAGCCAAGGGGACTGGAAAAACATTCAGTACTTC.

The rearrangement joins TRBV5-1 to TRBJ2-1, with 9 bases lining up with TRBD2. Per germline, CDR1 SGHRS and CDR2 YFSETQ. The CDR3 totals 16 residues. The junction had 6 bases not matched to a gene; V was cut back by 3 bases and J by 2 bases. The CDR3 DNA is TGCGCCAGCAGCTCTACCAGGACTAGCGCCTACAATGAGCAGTTCTTC. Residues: CASSSTRTSAYNEQFF.

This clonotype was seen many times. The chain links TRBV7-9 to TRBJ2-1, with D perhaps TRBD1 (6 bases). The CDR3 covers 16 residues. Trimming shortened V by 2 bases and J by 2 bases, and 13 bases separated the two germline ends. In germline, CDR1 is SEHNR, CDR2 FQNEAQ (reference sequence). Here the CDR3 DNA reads TGTGCCAGCAGCTTATCGACAGGAGAGACCTACAATGAGCAGTTCTTC. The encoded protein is CASSLSTGETYNEQFF.

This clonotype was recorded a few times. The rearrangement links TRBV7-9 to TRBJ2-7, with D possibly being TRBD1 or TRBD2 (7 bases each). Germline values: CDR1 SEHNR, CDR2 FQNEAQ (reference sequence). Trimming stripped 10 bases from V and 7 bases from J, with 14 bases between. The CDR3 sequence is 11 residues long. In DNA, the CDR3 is TGTGCCACTACAGGGGAGGGGGAGCAGTACTTC. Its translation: CATTGEGEQYF.

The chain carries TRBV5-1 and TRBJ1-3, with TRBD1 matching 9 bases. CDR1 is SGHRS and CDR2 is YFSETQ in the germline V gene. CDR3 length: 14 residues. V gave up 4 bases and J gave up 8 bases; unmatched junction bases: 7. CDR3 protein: CASSRDRDEHTIYF. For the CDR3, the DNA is TGCGCCAGCAGCCGGGACAGGGATGAACACACCATATATTTT. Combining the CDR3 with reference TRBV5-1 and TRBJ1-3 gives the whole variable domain KAGVTQTPRYLIKTRGQQVTLSCSPISGHRSVSWYQQTPGQGLQFLFEYFSETQRNKGNFPGRFSGRQFSNSRSEMNVSTLELGDSALYLCASSRDRDEHTIYFGEGSWLTVV.

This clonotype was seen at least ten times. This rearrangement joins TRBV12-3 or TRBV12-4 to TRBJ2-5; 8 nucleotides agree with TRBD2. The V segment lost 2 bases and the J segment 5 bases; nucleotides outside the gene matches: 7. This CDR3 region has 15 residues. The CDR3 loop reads CASSLTSGSGETQYF. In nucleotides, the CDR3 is TGTGCCAGCAGTTTAACCAGCGGGAGCGGGGAGACCCAGTACTTC.

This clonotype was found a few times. The CDR3 loop is CASSAPMAGQNQPQHF. The CDR3 DNA sequence: TGTGCCAGCAGTGCCCCGATGGCAGGGCAAAATCAGCCCCAGCATTTT. This rearrangement joins TRBV25-1 to TRBJ1-5, with D perhaps matching TRBD1 (5 bases). From germline, CDR1 is MGHDK and CDR2 SYGVNS. The V gene lost 4 bases and the J gene lost 4 bases, with 17 bases spanning the gap. The length of the CDR3 is 16 residues.

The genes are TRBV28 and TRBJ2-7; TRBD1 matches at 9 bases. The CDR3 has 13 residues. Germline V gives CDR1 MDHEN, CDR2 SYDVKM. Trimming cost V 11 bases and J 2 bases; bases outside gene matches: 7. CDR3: CAQPDRGAYEQYV. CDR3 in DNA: TGTGCCCAGCCGGACAGGGGCGCCTACGAGCAGTACGTC.